This T cell receptor (beta chain) was sequenced during a study of blood T cells in healthy people across ages (dated by TCRdb to the mid-2010s). A note on the overall study: In model experiments, template switching captured about one uniquely barcoded TCR beta cDNA molecule for every two T cells. The study measured age-related changes in TCR beta repertoire diversity using deep sequencing normalized with unique cDNA molecular identifiers. Two additional independent replicas of 1 million unique cDNA reads from the same blood draw were analyzed for two donors (one aged 18 to 30 and one aged 80 or older). To avoid experimental bias, donors of different ages were randomly spread across the sequencing lanes. Four age groups were formed from the donors: young (average 16 years), middle-aged (around 40), aged (62) and long-lived (less than 85).

The donors were some 36 Caucasian individuals from Russia, aged roughly 6 to 100 years, who were systemically healthy. Each donor gave ten milliliters of peripheral blood, collected into EDTA-treated Vacutainer tubes. Ficoll-Paque density-gradient centrifugation was used to isolate PBMCs, with at least 7 million per sample. Trizol reagent was used to extract total RNA from PBMCs, with at least 6 micrograms per sample. The percentages of naive CD45RAhigh/CD27high T cells were determined by flow cytometry on a PBMC aliquot from every donor. The V and J ends are trimmed by 4 bases and 3 bases, leaving 13 bases between them. CDR1 LGHNA and CDR2 YSLEER were looked up in the germline V gene. From its cysteine to its phenylalanine, the CDR3 spans 14 amino acids. Only the CDR3 portion is preserved as DNA: 42 bases, with reading frame beginning at the first base. Libraries were made using 5' RACE. The instrument was an Illumina HiSeq 2500. The second PCR ran for roughly 7 to 12 cycles and used a J-beta primer mix along with a sample-barcoded 5' primer. A template-switch 5' adaptor carrying 12 random nucleotides introduced a unique molecular identifier onto each TCR beta cDNA molecule. Each sample yielded at least 3 million CDR3-containing paired-end reads. First-strand cDNA synthesis was performed from all RNA using the Mint cDNA synthesis kit, with priming by a TRBC-specific oligonucleotide. Following uracil-DNA glycosylase treatment, a first 18-cycle PCR with universal primers M1SS and BC2_uni_R was performed on all cDNA. The source study handled its data this way. Normalization of each sample was performed by random selection of 1 million high-quality reads, each carrying a distinct molecular identifier. Reads with shared molecular identifiers were discarded instead of being binned into consensus sequences. MiTCR, set to a Q25 quality threshold and the strictest error-elimination algorithm, was used for CDR3 identification, clonotype clustering and error correction. A nonparametric unseen species model using Euler transformation provided a lower-bound estimate of total TCR beta diversity. In TCRdb, the public reads were trimmed at Q25 with fastp and aligned with MiXCR, with productive beta chains retained. Rows are combined by CDR3 protein, so each entry shows the most common genes and DNA. Here the V and J calls rest on TCRdb's processing, not on the authors' analysis. For this sample there are approximately 850,000 distinct CDR3 sequences; roughly 50% appear just once. Roughly 22% of the sample lies in the top ten.

Turning to this clonotype: Its antigen specificity is not known. One base away there is no much larger clone; base qualities are not given.

Study-wide conclusions, independent of this receptor: Because donor CMV infection status was unknown, age-related changes in expanded clonotypes were potentially confounded. As age increased, observed TCR beta diversity per million T cells dropped in a roughly linear way, and a significant reduction was already evident by age about 40. Estimates of total diversity based on one million sequenced T cells were regarded as lower bounds and as underestimates. The percentage of naive T cells measured by flow cytometry correlated strongly with observed TCR beta diversity. Bulk unsorted PBMC profiling prevented conclusive comparison of naive and antigen-experienced compartments. The long-lived group showed more naive CD4+ T cells, fewer expanded clones and increased TCR diversity than the aged group, suggesting age selection.

The rearranged segments are TRBV4-3 and TRBJ2-7; perhaps TRBD1 is the D gene, with 6 bases matching. Material for sequencing was blood. This clonotype was sampled from a young man in good health. The nucleotides read TGCGCCAGCAGCCTTTCGACAGGAGTCTACGAGCAGTACTTC. The encoded protein is CASSLSTGVYEQYF.